The 10 T cell receptor beta chains in this list originate from one sample, sequenced in a study of breast tumors, draining lymph nodes, adjacent tissues. TCRdb itself ran the multiplex PCR reads through MiXCR, one entry per CDR3 protein. Among around 230,000 distinct CDR3 sequences listed, under 40% were seen once. Samples came from axillary lymph nodes draining the breast cancer. Sequenced material: axillary lymph node tissue. The receptors come from a female donor with breast cancer. Some clones in this sample may be carry-over from other donors' samples.

This clonotype was counted many times. This chain uses TRBV20-1 with TRBJ2-7, with 12 bases lining up with TRBD2. The CDR3 has 16 residues. The V segment lost 2 bases and the J segment 4 bases; nucleotides outside the gene matches: 9. Germline lookup yields CDR1 DFQATT and CDR2 SNEGSKA (reference sequence). The CDR3 DNA is TGCAGTGCTAGACGTGGCGGACTAGCGGGGAAATACGAGCAGTACTTC. Protein sequence: CSARRGGLAGKYEQYF.

This clonotype has a count of ten or more. CDR3 sequence (DNA): TGTGCCAGTAGTATAGACGGGATACTCGGGGATACGCAGTATTTT. Amino acid sequence: CASSIDGILGDTQYF. The chain combines TRBV19 with TRBJ2-3; weak D call: TRBD2 (5 bases). Germline CDR1 is LNHDA and CDR2 is SQIVND (reference sequence). Trimming cost V 0 bases and J 6 bases, with 13 bases left between them. CDR3 length: 15 residues. Full variable domain (outside the CDR3, taken from reference TRBV19 and TRBJ2-3): DGGITQSPKYLFRKEGQNVTLSCEQNLNHDAMYWYRQDPGQGLRLIYYSQIVNDFQKGDIAEGYSVSREKKESFPLTVTSAQKNPTAFYLCASSIDGILGDTQYFGPGTRLTVL.

In its sample, this clonotype was seen many times. The chain combines TRBV20-1 with TRBJ2-5, with 9 bases lining up with TRBD2. Germline lookup yields CDR1 DFQATT and CDR2 SNEGSKA (reference sequence). The CDR3 consists of 15 residues. V trimming: 2 bases; J trimming: 5 bases; junction bases outside the gene matches: 9. The CDR3 DNA is TGCAGTGCTAGATACCCGGGACTAGCTGGGGAGACCCAGTACTTC. Encoded protein: CSARYPGLAGETQYF.

This clonotype was found many times. The chain uses TRBV7-9 and TRBJ1-4, with 10 bases that match TRBD1. V lost 1 base to trimming and J lost 1 base; unmatched junction nucleotides: 0. Per germline, CDR1 SEHNR and CDR2 FQNEAQ (reference sequence). The CDR3 totals 16 residues. For the CDR3, the DNA is TGTGCCAGCAGCTTAGGGACAGGGGGAACTAATGAAAAACTGTTTTTT. Its translation: CASSLGTGGTNEKLFF. Full variable domain (remainder filled in from reference TRBV7-9 and TRBJ1-4): DTGVSQNPRHKITKRGQNVTFRCDPISEHNRLYWYRQTLGQGPEFLTYFQNEAQLEKSRLLSDRFSAERPKGSFSTLEIQRTEQGDSAMYLCASSLGTGGTNEKLFFGSGTQLSVL.

As concerns this clonotype: A much larger clone sits a single nucleotide away, making a read error possible. This chain joins TRBV9 and TRBJ2-1; 8 bases agree with TRBD2. The germline V gene encodes CDR1 SGDLS and CDR2 YYNGEE. CDR3 size: 14 residues. CDR3 DNA: TGTGCCAGCAGCATAGGCCCCGGGGGGGATGAGCAGTCCTTC. Encoded protein: CASSIGPGGDEQSF.

This clonotype was found many times. This rearrangement joins TRBV5-4 to TRBJ1-2, with 7 bases fitting TRBD1. J lost 6 bases, V lost 0 bases, and 11 bases had no gene match. This CDR3 is 16 amino acids long. CDR1 SGHNT and CDR2 YYREEE come from the germline V gene (reference sequence). In nucleotides, the CDR3 is TGTGCCAGCAGCTTGGAAGCTAGGGGACAGAGGGATGGCTACACCTTC. Amino acid sequence: CASSLEARGQRDGYTF.

The J gene is TRBJ2-1, the V gene TRBV3-1; 10 positions match TRBD2. Trimming removed 1 base from V and 7 bases from J; junction bases left unmatched: 1. The CDR3 is made up of 14 amino acids. Per the germline V gene, CDR1 is LGHDT and CDR2 is YNNKEL (reference sequence). The CDR3 region is CASSQGAGGNEQFF. CDR3 bases: TGTGCCAGCAGCCAAGGAGCGGGGGGGAATGAGCAGTTCTTC.

A remark on this clonotype: This may stem from a read error, because a much larger clone lies one nucleotide away. The chain uses TRBV6-1 and TRBJ1-6; maybe TRBD1 (5 bases). This CDR3 is 16 amino acids long. Germline CDR1 reads MNHNS; CDR2 reads SASEGT. Trimming pared 5 bases from V and 1 base from J, leaving 12 bases between. The CDR3, as DNA: TGTGCCAGCAGTCACTGGGGGTTTTCCTATAATTCACCCCTCCACTTT. Protein product: CASSHWGFSYNSPLHF.

For this clonotype: This sequence may be a read error, since a much larger clone differs from it by one base. V is TRBV20-1 and J is TRBJ2-2; 8 bases are shared with TRBD1. CDR1 and CDR2 (germline): DFQATT, SNEGSKA (reference sequence). The CDR3 contains 14 residues. CDR3 in DNA: TGCAGTGCTCGGACAGGGATTTTACCCGGGGAGCTGCTTTTT. This sequence encodes CSARTGILPGELLF.

CDR3 region: CSVDGDTIYF. CDR3 in DNA: TGCAGCGTTGACGGCGACACCATATATTTT. This rearrangement joins TRBV29-1 to TRBJ1-3; unclear D gene. Trimming pared 3 bases from V and 8 bases from J, leaving 5 bases between. The CDR3 sequence is 10 residues long. Germline V CDR1 and CDR2: SQVTM, ANQGSEA.